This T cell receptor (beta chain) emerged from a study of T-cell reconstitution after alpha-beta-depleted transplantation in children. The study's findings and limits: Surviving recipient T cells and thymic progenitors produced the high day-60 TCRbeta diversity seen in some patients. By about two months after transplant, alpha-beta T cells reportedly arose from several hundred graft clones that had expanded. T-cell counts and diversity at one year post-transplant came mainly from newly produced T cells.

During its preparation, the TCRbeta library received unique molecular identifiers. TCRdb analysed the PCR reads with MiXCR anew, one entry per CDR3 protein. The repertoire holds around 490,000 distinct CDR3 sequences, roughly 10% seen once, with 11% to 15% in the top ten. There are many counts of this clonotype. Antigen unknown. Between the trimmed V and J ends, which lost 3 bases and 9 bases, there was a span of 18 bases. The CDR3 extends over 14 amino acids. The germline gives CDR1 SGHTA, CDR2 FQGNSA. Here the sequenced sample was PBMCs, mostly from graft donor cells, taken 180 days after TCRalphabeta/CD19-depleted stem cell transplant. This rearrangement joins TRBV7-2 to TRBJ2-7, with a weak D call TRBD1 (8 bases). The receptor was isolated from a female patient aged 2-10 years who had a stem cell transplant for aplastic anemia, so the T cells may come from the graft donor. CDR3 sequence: CASSFTGGGFVQYV. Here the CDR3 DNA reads TGTGCCAGCAGCTTCACAGGGGGGGGCTTCGTGCAGTACGTC.